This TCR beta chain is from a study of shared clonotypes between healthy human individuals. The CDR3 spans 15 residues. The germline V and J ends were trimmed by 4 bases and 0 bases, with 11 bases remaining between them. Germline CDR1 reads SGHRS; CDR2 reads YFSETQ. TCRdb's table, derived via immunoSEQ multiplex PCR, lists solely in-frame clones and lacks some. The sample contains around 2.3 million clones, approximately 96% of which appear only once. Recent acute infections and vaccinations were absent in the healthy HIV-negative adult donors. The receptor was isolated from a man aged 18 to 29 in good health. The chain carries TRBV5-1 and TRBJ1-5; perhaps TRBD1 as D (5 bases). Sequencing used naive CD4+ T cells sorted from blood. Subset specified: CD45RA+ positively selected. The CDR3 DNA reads TGCGCCAGCAGCCCAGACAGCCTTAGCAATCAGCCCCAGCATTTT. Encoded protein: CASSPDSLSNQPQHF.